This T cell receptor (beta chain) was retrieved from a study of blood T cell repertoires in COVID-19. Whole-study context: The origin of the acute and convalescent COVID-19 samples was the United States, Italy and Spain.

V was cut by 4 bases and J by 3 bases, with 13 bases left in between. CDR3 length equals 15 residues. Germline assignment: CDR1 SNHLY and CDR2 FYNNEI. Clones were read by immunoSEQ multiplex PCR, and TCRdb kept only the in-frame ones, dropping some. The data show some 490,000 clones, 75% to 90% seen once. Sequencing input: PBMCs or T cells enriched from blood (not recorded which). This chain connects TRBV2 to TRBJ1-5; tentatively, D is TRBD1 (6 bases). The clonotype comes from a woman in her sixties who had recovered from COVID-19. Here the CDR3 DNA reads TGTGCCAGCAGTGGGGGGGGGCCGTTCAATCAGCCCCAGCATTTT. Protein sequence: CASSGGGPFNQPQHF.